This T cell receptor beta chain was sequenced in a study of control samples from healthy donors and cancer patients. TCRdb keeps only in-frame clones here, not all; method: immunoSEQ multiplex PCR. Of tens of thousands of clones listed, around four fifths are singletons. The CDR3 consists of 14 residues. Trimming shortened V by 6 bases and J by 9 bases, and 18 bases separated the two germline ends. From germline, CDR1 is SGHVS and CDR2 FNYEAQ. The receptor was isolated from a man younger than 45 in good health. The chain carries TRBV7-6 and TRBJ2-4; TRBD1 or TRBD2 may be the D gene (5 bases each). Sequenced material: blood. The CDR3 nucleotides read TGTGCCAGCAGTCCCCTTGGGTTTGGGGGCATTCAGTACTTC. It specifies CASSPLGFGGIQYF.